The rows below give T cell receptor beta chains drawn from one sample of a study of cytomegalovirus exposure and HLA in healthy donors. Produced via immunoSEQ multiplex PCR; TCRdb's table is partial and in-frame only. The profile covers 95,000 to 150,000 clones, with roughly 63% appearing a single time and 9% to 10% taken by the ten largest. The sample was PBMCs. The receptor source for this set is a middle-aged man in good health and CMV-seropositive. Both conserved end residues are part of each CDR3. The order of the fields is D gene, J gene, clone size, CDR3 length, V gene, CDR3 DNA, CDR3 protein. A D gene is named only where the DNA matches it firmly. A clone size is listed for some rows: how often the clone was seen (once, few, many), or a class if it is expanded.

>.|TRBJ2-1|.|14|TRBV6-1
TGTGCCAGCAGGGGGGGACAGAGTTACAATGAGCAGTTCTTC
CASRGGQSYNEQFF
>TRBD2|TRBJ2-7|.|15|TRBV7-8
TGTGCCAGCAGCTTGGGGACTAGCGGGAGTTACGAGCAGTACTTC
CASSLGTSGSYEQYF
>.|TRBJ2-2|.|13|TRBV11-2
TGTGCCAGCAGCGTCTCCCTTGAGGGGGAGCTGTTTTTT
CASSVSLEGELFF
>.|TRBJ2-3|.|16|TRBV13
TGTGCCAGCAGCTTAGGCCTCACTCCGAGCACAGATACGCAGTATTTT
CASSLGLTPSTDTQYF
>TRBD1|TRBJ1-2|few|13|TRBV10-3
TGTGCCATCAGTGAAGGACAGGGAAATGGCTACACCTTC
CAISEGQGNGYTF
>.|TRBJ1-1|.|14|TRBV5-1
TGCGCCAGCAGCCCCGGACAGTCGAACACTGAAGCTTTCTTT
CASSPGQSNTEAFF
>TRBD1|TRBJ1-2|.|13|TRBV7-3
TGTGCCAGCAGCCCGGGACAGGAATATGGCTACACCTTC
CASSPGQEYGYTF
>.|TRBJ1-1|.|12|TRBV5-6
TGTGCCAGCAGCTTGAGTCCCTATGAAGCTTTCTTT
CASSLSPYEAFF
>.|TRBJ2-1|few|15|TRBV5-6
TGTGCCAGCAGCTTGCGGGGGTTGGCCTACAATGAGCAGTTCTTC
CASSLRGLAYNEQFF
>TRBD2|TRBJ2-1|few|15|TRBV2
TGTGCCAGCAGTGAGGATAGCGGGGGGGGAAATGAGCAGTTCTTC
CASSEDSGGGNEQFF
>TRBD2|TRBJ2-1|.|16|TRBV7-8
TGTGCCAGCAGCTTAGCGCGGGGACTAGCCCGGAATGAGCAGTTCTTC
CASSLARGLARNEQFF
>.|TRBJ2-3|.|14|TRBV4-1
TGCGCCAGCAGCCACCGGGGGAACACAGATACGCAGTATTTT
CASSHRGNTDTQYF
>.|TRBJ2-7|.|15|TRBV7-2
TGTGCCAGCAGCTTCTCTAGCGTGAGCTCCTACGAGCAGTACTTC
CASSFSSVSSYEQYF
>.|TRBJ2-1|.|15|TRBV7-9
TGTGCCAGCAGCTTAGGAAGACCAGGAGGGTATGAGCAGTTCTTC
CASSLGRPGGYEQFF
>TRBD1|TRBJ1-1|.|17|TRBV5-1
TGCGCCAGCAACCCTGGACAGGGGGTTCTCATGAACACTGAAGCTTTCTTT
CASNPGQGVLMNTEAFF
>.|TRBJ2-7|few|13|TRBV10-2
TGCGCCAGCAGTGTGGGACACCGCTACGAGCAGTACTTC
CASSVGHRYEQYF
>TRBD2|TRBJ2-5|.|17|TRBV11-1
TGTGCCAGCAGCCCCCGCCCGGGACTAGCGGGTGAAGAGACCCAGTACTTC
CASSPRPGLAGEETQYF
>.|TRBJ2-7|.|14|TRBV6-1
TGTGCCAGCAGCCCGGGACATAGGGTAGTGGGGCAGTACTTC
CASSPGHRVVGQYF
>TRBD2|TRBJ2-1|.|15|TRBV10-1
TGCGCCAGCAGCGCCCTAGCGGGGGGGCCGCATGAGCAGTTCTTC
CASSALAGGPHEQFF
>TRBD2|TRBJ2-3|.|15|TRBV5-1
TGCGCCAGCAGCTTAGCGGGGGGGCCCTGGGATACGCAGTATTTT
CASSLAGGPWDTQYF
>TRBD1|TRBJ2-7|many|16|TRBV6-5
TGTGCCAGCAGTTACTCGACAAAGCGGACAGGGACCGAGCAGTACTTC
CASSYSTKRTGTEQYF
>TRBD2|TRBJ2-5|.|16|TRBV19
TGTGCCAGTACCCCTCGAGCGGGAGGTTGGCAAGAGACCCAGTACTTC
CASTPRAGGWQETQYF